These 4 T cell receptor beta chains originate from one sample sequenced in a study of molecular identifiers for immune sequencing clone quantification. TCRdb reanalysed the PCR reads using MiXCR and keeps one entry per CDR3 protein. Of 490,000 or so distinct CDR3 sequences in the sample, about 20% were seen once. Sequenced input: naive CD8+ T cells from blood, with Jurkat cell RNA spiked in. Subset defined: FACS-sorted CD8+CD4-CCR7+CD45RA+ naive T cells. Receptors originate from a human donor in good health. Some libraries in this study had Jurkat cell RNA spiked in.

This clonotype was detected many times. V usage is TRBV3-1 and J usage is TRBJ2-7; TRBD1 agrees at 9 bases. The CDR3 length is 14 residues. Trimming cost V 5 bases and J 3 bases; bases outside gene matches: 5. Germline CDR1 LGHDT, CDR2 YNNKEL (reference sequence). CDR3 loop: CASSADRGYYEQYF. The CDR3 DNA follows: TGTGCCAGCAGCGCAGACAGGGGGTACTACGAGCAGTACTTC.

This clonotype showed up many times. This sequence joins TRBV20-1 and TRBJ1-5, with TRBD1 as a possible D gene (5 bases). Per germline, CDR1 DFQATT and CDR2 SNEGSKA (reference sequence). CDR3 length equals 14 residues. The V gene lost 6 bases and the J gene lost 9 bases, with 21 bases spanning the gap. The CDR3 region has the DNA TGCAGTGCAAGGGATTGGGACTCCGCGGCGCCCCAGCATTTT. It codes for CSARDWDSAAPQHF.

As to this clonotype: A much larger clone lies a single base off, so this may be a read error. The chain has TRBV12-3 or TRBV12-4 and TRBJ2-6; D call uncertain. The V end lost 3 bases, the J end lost 2 bases, and 5 bases lay between the germline ends. The CDR3 contains 14 residues. For the CDR3, the DNA is TGTGCCAGCAGTTTTGACCCTGGGGCCAACGTCCTGACTTTC. Encoded protein: CASSFDPGANVLTF.

Only a few counts were recorded for this clonotype. V is TRBV13 and J is TRBJ2-5; D is perhaps TRBD2 (6 bases). The CDR3 contains 14 residues. CDR1 is PRHDT and CDR2 is FYEKMQ in the germline V gene (reference sequence). Trimming removed 5 bases from V and 1 base from J, with 11 bases in between. CDR3 region: CASSIGTLQETQYF. In nucleotides, the CDR3 is TGTGCCAGCAGCATCGGGACTCTCCAAGAGACCCAGTACTTC.